The T cell receptor beta chain described here comes from a study of somatic mutations in cytotoxic T cells in rheumatoid arthritis. Measured with immunoSEQ multiplex PCR; TCRdb has only the in-frame clones, and not every one. This table holds 6,500 to 7,500 clones, roughly 77% found once. Trimming took 5 bases from V and 7 from J, leaving 15 bases between them. Germline CDR1 reads LGHNT; CDR2 reads FRNRAP. The CDR3 is 15 residues long. The clonotype originates from an adult with rheumatoid arthritis. The chain is built from TRBV12-5 and TRBJ1-6, with D possibly being TRBD1 (5 bases). The specimen was CD8+ T cells sorted from blood. CDR3 coding DNA: TGTGCTAGTGGTCCCTTAGATGAGGGGAATTCACCCCTCCACTTT. It yields the protein CASGPLDEGNSPLHF.